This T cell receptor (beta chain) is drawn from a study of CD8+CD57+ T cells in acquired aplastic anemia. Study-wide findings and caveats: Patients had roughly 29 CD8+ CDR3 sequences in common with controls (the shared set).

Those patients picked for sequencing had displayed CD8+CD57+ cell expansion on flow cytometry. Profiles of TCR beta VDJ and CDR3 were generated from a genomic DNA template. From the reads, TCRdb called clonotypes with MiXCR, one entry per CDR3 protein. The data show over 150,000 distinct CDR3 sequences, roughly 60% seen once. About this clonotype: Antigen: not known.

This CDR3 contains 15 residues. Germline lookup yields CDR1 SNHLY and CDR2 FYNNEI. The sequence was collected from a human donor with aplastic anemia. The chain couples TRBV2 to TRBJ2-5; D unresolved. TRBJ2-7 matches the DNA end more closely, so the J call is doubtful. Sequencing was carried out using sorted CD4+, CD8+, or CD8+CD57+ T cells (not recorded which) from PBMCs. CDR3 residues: CASSEDRTAAYEQYF. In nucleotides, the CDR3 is TGTGCCAGCAGTGAAGATCGGACGGCCGCCTACGAGCAGTACTTC.